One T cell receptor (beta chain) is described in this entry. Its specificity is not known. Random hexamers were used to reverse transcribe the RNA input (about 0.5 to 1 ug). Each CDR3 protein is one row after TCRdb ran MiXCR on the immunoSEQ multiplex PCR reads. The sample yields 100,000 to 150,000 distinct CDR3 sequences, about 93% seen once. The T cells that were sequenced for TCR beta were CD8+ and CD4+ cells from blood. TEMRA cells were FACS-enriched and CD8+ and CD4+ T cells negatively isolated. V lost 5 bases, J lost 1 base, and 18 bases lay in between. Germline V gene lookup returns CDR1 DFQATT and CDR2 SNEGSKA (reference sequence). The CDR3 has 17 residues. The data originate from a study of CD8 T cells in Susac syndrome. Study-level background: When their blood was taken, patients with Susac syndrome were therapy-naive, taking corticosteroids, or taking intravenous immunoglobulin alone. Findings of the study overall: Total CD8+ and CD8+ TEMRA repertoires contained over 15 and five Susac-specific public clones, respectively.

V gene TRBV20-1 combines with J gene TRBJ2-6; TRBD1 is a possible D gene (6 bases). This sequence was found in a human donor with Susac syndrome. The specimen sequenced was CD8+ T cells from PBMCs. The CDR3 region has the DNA TGCAGTGCTGGTACAGGGCGGCGATCGTCTGGGGCCAACGTCCTGACTTTC. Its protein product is CSAGTGRRSSGANVLTF.